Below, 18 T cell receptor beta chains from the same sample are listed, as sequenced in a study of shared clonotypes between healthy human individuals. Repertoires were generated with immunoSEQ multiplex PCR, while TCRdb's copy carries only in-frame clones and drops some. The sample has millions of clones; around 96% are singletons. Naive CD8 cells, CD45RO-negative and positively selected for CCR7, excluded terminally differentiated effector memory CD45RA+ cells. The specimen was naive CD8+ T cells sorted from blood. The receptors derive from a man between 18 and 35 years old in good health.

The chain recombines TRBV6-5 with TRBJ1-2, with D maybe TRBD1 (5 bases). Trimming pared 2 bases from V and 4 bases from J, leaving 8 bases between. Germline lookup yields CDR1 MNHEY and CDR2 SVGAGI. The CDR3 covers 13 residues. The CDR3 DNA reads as TGTGCCAGCAGTTACGGGACCTCCTATGGCTACACCTTC. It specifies CASSYGTSYGYTF.

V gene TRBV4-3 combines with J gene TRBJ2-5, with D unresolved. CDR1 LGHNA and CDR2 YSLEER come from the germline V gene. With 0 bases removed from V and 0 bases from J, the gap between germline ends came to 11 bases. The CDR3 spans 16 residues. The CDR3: CASSQDRAVYQETQYF. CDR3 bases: TGCGCCAGCAGCCAAGATCGGGCGGTGTACCAAGAGACCCAGTACTTC.

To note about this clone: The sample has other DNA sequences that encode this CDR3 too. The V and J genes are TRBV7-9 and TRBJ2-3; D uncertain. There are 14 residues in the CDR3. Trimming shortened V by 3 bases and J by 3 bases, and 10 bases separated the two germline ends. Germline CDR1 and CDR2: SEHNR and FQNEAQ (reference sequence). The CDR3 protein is CASSLSTGTDTQYF. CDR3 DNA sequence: TGTGCCAGCAGCTTGTCCACCGGGACAGATACGCAGTATTTT.

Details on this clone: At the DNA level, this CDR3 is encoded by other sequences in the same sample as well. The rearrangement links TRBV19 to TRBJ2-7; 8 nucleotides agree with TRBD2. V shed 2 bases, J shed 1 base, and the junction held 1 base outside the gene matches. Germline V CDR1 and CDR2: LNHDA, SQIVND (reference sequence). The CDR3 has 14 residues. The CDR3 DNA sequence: TGTGCCAGTAGTATAACTAGCGGATCCTACGAGCAGTACTTC. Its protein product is CASSITSGSYEQYF. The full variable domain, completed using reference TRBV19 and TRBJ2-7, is DGGITQSPKYLFRKEGQNVTLSCEQNLNHDAMYWYRQDPGQGLRLIYYSQIVNDFQKGDIAEGYSVSREKKESFPLTVTSAQKNPTAFYLCASSITSGSYEQYFGPGTRLTVT.

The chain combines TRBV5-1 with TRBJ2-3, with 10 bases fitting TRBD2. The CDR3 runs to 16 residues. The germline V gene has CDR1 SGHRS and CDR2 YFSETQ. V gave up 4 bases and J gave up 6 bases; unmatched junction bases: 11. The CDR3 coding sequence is TGCGCCAGCAGCCTGATGGTAGCGGGAGGCGGTGATACGCAGTATTTT. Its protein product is CASSLMVAGGGDTQYF.

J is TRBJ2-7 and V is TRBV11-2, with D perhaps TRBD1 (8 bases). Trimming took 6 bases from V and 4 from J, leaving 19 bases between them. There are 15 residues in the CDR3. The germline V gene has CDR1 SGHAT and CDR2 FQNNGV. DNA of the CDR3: TGTGCCAGCAGTTACCCGAACAGGGGGGGGTACGAGCAGTACTTC. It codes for CASSYPNRGGYEQYF. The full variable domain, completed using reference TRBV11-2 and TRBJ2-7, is EAGVAQSPRYKIIEKRQSVAFWCNPISGHATLYWYQQILGQGPKLLIQFQNNGVVDDSQLPKDRFSAERLKGVDSTLKIQPAKLEDSAVYLCASSYPNRGGYEQYFGPGTRLTVT.

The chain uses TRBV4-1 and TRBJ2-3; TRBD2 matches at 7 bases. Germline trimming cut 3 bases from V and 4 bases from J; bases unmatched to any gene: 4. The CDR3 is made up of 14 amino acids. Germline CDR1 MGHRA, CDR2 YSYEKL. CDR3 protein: CASSQGTIPDTQYF. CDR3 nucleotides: TGCGCCAGCAGCCAGGGGACTATCCCAGATACGCAGTATTTT.

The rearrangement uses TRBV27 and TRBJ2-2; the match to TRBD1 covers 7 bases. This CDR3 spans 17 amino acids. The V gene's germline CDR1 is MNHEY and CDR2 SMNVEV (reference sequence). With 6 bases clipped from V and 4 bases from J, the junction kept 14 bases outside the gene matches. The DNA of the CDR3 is TGTGCCAGCAGCCCTTGGATCGACAGGGTGGCCACCGGGGAGCTGTTTTTT. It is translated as CASSPWIDRVATGELFF.

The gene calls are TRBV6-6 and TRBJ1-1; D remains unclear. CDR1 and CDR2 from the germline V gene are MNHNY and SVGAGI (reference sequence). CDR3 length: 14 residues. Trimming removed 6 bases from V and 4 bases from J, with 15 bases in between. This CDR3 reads CASSPDYPGTEAFF. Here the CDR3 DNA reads TGTGCCAGCAGCCCAGATTATCCGGGCACTGAAGCTTTCTTT.

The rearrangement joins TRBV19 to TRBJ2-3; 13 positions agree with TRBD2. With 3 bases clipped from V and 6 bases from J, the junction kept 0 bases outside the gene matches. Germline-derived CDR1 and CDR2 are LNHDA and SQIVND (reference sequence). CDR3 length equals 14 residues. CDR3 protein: CASSMTSGGDTQYF. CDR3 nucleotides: TGTGCCAGTAGTATGACTAGCGGGGGGGATACGCAGTATTTT.

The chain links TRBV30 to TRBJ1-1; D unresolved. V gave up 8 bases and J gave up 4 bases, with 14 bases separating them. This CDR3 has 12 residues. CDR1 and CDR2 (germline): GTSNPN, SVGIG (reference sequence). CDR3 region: CATGDSGTEAFF. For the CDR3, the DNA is TGTGCCACCGGGGATTCGGGCACTGAAGCTTTCTTT.

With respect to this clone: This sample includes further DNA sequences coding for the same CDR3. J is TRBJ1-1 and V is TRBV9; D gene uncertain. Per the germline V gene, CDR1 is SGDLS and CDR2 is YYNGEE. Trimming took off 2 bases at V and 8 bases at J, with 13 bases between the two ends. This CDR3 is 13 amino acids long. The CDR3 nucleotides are TGTGCCAGCAGCGTCTCCGAGGGCACAGAAGCTTTCTTT. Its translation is CASSVSEGTEAFF.

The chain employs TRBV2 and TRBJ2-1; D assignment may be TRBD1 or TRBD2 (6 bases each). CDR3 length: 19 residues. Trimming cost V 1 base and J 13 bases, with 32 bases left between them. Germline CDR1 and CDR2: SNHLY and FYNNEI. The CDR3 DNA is TGTGCCAGCAGTGAAGGGGAAGACGATTACGGGACACTCCGAGGGACTCAGTTCTTC. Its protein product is CASSEGEDDYGTLRGTQFF.

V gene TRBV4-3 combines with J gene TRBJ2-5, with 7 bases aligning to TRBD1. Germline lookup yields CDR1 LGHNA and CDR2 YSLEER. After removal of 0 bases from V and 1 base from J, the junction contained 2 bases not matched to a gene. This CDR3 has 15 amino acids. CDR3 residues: CASSQEDRSQETQYF. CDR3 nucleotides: TGCGCCAGCAGCCAAGAGGACAGGTCCCAAGAGACCCAGTACTTC.

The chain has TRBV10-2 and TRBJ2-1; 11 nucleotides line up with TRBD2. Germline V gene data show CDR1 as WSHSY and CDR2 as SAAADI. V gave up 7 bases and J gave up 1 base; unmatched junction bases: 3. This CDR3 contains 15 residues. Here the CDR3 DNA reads TGCGCCAGCACCGGGACTAGCGGTTCCTACAATGAGCAGTTCTTC. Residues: CASTGTSGSYNEQFF.

Here the CDR3 DNA reads TGTGCCACCAGCAGCACATGGGGGGAGGGAGATACGCAGTATTTT. Encoded protein: CATSSTWGEGDTQYF. The V gene is TRBV15, the J gene TRBJ2-3; TRBD2 agrees at 7 bases. Trimming cost V 3 bases and J 5 bases; bases outside gene matches: 8. The CDR3 is 15 residues long. Germline V gene sequence: CDR1 LNHNV, CDR2 YYDKDF (reference sequence).

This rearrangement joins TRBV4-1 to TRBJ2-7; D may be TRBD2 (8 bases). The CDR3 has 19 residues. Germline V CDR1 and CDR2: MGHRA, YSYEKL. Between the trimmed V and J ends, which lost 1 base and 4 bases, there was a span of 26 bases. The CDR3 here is CASSQARTGVVSGIYEQYF. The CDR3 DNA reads TGCGCCAGCAGCCAAGCTCGGACAGGCGTTGTTAGCGGGATTTACGAGCAGTACTTC.

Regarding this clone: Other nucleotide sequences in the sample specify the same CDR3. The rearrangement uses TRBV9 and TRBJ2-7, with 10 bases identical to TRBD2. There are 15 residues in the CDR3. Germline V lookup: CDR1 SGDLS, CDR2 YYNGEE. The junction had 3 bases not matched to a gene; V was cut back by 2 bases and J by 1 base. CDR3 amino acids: CASSVGTSDSYEQYF. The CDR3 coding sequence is TGTGCCAGCAGCGTCGGGACTAGCGATTCCTACGAGCAGTACTTC.